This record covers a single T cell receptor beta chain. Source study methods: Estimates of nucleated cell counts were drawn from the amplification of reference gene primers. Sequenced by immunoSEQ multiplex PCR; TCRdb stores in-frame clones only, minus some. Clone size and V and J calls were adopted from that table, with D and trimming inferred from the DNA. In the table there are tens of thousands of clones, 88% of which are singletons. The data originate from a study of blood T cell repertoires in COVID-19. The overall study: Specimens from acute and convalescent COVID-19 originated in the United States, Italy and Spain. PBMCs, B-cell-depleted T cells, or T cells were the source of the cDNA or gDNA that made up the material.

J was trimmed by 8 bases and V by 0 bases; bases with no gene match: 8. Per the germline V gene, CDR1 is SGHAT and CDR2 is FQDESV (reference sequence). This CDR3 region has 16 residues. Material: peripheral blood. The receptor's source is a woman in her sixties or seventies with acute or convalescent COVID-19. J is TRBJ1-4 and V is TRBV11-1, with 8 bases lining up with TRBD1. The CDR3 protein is CASSLAFQGAEEKLFF. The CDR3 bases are TGTGCCAGCAGCTTAGCGTTTCAGGGGGCTGAAGAAAAACTGTTTTTT.